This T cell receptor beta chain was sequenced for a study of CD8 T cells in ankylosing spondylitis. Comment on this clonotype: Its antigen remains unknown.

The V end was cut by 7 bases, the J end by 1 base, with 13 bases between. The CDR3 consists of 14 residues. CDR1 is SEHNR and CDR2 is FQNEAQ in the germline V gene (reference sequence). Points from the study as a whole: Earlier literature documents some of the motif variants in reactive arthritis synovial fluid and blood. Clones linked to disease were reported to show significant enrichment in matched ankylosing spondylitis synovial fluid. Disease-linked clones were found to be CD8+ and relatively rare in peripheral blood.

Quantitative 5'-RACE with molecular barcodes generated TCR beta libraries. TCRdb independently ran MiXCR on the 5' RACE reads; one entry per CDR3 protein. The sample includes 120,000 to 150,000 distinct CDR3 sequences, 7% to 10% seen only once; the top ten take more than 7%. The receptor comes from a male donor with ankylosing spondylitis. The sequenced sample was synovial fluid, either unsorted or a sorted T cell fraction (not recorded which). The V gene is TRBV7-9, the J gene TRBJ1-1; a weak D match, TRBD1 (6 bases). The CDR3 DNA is TGTGCCAGCAAGGAGGGCAGGGGGAACACTGAAGCTTTCTTT. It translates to CASKEGRGNTEAFF.